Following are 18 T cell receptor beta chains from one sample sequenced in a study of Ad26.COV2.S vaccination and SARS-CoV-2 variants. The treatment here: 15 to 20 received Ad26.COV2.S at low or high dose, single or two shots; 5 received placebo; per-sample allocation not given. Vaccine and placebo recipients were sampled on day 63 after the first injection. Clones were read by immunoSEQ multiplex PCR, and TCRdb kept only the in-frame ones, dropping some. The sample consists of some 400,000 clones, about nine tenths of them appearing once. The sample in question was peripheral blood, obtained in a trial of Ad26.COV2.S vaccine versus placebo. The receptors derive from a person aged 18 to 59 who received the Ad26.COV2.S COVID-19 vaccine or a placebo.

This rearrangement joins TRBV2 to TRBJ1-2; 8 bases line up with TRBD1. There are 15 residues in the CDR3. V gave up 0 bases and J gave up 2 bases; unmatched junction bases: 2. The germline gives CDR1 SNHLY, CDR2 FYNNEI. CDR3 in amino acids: CASSEAPGGNYGYTF. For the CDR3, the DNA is TGTGCCAGCAGTGAAGCGCCAGGGGGCAACTATGGCTACACCTTC. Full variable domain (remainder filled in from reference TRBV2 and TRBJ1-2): EPEVTQTPSHQVTQMGQEVILRCVPISNHLYFYWYRQILGQKVEFLVSFYNNEISEKSEIFDDQFSVERPDGSNFTLKIRSTKLEDSAMYFCASSEAPGGNYGYTFGSGTRLTVV.

CDR3 region: CASSIGGGIYNEQFF. Written as DNA, the CDR3 is TGTGCCAGTAGTATAGGTGGGGGGATATACAATGAGCAGTTCTTC. The chain recombines TRBV19 with TRBJ2-1, with TRBD2 as a possible D gene (6 bases). Germline V gene lookup returns CDR1 LNHDA and CDR2 SQIVND (reference sequence). This CDR3 has 15 residues. Trimming left V 1 base short and J 4 bases short, with 11 bases between.

Written as DNA, the CDR3 is TGTGCCAGCGGGACCGCCGAAGATGGCTACACCTTC. Its protein is CASGTAEDGYTF. V is TRBV2 and J is TRBJ1-2; D perhaps matches TRBD1 (5 bases). Trimming took 8 bases from V and 6 from J, leaving 13 bases between them. There are 12 residues in the CDR3. Germline V lookup: CDR1 SNHLY, CDR2 FYNNEI.

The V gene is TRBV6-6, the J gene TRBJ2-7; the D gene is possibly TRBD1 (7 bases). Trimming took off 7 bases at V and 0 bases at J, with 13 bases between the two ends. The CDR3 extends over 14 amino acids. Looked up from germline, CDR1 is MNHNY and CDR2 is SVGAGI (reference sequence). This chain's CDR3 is CASNRQGLSYEQYF. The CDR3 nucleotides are TGTGCCAGCAACCGACAGGGACTCTCCTACGAGCAGTACTTC.

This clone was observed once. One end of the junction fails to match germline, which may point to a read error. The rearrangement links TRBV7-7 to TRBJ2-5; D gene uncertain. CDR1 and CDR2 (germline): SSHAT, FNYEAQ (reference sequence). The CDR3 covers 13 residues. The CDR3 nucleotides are TGTGCTAGCAGCAAAATGGATTGGGTGACCCAGTACTTC. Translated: CASSKMDWVTQYF.

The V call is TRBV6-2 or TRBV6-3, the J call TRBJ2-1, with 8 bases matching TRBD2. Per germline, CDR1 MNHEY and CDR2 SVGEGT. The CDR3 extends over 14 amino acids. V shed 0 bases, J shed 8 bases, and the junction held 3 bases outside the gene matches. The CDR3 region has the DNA TGTGCCAGCAGTTACTCCGGGACTAGAGATGAGCAGTTCTTC. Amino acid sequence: CASSYSGTRDEQFF.

CDR3 residues: CASSSKAGVITDTQYF. The CDR3 DNA follows: TGTGCCAGCAGTTCAAAAGCGGGGGTAATCACAGATACGCAGTATTTT. The genes are TRBV27 and TRBJ2-3; 8 nucleotides line up with TRBD2. The germline CDR1 and CDR2 sequences are MNHEY and SMNVEV (reference sequence). The length of the CDR3 is 16 residues. Losses at the gene ends were 4 bases for V and 2 bases for J; bases not matched to a gene: 8.

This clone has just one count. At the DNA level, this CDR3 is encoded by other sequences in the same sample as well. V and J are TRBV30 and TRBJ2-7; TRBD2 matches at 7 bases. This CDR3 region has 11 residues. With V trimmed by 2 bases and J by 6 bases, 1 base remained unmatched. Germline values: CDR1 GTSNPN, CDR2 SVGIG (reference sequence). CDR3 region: CAWSPGGEQYF. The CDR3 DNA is TGTGCCTGGAGTCCGGGGGGCGAGCAGTACTTC.

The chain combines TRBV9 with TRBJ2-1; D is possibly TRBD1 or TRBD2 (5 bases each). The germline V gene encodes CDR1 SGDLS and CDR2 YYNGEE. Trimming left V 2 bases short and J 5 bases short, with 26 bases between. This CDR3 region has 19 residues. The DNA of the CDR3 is TGTGCCAGCAGCGTCAACCGGGACGCACGATTGGCGAGTCACAATGAGCAGTTCTTC. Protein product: CASSVNRDARLASHNEQFF.

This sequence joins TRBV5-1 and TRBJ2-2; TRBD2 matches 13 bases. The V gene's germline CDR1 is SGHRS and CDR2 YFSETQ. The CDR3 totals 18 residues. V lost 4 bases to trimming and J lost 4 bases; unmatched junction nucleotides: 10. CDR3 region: CASSPTSGRAVGTGELFF. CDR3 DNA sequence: TGCGCCAGCAGCCCTACTAGCGGGAGGGCGGTAGGCACCGGGGAGCTGTTTTTT.

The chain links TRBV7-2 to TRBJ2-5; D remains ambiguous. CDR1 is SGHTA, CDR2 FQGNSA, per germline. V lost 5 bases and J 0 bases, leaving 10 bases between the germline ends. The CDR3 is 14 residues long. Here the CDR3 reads CASSTRLYQETQYF. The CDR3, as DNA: TGTGCCAGCAGCACGCGACTGTACCAAGAGACCCAGTACTTC.

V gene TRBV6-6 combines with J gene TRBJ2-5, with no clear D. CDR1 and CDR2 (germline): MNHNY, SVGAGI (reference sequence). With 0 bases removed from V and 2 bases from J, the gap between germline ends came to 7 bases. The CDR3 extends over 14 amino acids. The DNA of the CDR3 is TGTGCCAGCAGTTACTCGGCCAGACAAGAGACCCAGTACTTC. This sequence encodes CASSYSARQETQYF.

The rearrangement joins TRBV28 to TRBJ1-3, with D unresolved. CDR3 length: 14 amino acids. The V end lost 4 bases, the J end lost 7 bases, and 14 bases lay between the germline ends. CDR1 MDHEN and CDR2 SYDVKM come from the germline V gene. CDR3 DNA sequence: TGTGCCAGCAGTTCAAGGGTCTTTGGGAACACCATATATTTT. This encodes CASSSRVFGNTIYF.

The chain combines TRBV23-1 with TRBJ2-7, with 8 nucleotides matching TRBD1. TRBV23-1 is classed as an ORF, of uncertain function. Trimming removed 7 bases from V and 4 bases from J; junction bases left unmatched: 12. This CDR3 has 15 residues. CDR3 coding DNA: TGCGCCAGCACTCGAAGTGACAGGGGATGGTACGAGCAGTACTTC. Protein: CASTRSDRGWYEQYF.

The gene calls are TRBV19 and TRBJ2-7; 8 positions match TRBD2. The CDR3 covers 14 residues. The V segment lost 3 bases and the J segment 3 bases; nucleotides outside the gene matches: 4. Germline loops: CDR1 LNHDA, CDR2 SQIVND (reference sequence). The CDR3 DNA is TGTGCCAGTAGTATCAAGCGGGGGTTCTACGAGCAGTACTTC. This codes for CASSIKRGFYEQYF.

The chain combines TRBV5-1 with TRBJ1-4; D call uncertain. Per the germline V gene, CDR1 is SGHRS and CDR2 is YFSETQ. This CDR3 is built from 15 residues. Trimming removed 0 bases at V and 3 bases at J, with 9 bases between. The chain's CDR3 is CASSLDGRPNEKLFF. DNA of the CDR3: TGCGCCAGCAGCTTGGACGGGCGGCCTAATGAAAAACTGTTTTTT.

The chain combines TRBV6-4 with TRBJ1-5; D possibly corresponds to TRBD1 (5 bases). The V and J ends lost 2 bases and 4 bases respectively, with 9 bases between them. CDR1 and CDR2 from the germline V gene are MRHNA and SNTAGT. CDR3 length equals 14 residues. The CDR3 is CASSDRGGNQPQHF. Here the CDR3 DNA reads TGTGCCAGCAGTGACAGGGGAGGGAATCAGCCCCAGCATTTT.

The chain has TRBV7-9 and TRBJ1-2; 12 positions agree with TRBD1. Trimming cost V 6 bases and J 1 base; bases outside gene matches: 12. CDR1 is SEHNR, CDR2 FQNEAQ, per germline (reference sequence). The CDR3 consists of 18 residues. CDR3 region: CASRGIGTGGVDNYGYTF. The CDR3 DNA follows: TGTGCCAGCAGAGGTATTGGGACAGGGGGCGTCGATAACTATGGCTACACCTTC.